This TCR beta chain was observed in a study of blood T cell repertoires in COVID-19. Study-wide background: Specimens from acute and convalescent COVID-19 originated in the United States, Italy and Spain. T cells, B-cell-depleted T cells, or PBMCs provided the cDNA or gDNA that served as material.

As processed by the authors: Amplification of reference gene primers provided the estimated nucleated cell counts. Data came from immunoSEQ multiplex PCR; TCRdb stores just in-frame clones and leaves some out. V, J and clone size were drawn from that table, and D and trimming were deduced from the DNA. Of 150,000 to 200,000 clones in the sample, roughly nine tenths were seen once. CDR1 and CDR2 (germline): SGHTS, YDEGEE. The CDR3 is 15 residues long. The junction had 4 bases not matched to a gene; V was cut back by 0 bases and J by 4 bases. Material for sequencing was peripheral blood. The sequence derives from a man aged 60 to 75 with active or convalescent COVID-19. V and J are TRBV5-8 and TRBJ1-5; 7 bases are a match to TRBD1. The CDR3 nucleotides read TGTGCCAGCAGCTTGGGCGACAGGGAAAATCAGCCCCAGCATTTT. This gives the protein CASSLGDRENQPQHF.